Shown below are 13 T cell receptor beta chains from a single sample sequenced in a study of beta chain features in type 1 diabetes. Sequenced material consisted of expressed TCRB transcripts (all of the isolated RNA was reverse transcribed). Only in-frame clones appear in the TCRdb table, and some are missing; sequencing was by immunoSEQ multiplex PCR. Of approximately 380,000 clones in the sample, approximately 16% were seen once. The sample comprised naive CD4+ T cells from blood. The receptors originated from a woman aged 18-29 years in good health.

V is TRBV2 and J is TRBJ1-2; maybe TRBD1 (5 bases). CDR1 is SNHLY and CDR2 is FYNNEI in the germline V gene. Trimming removed 6 bases from V and 0 bases from J, with 14 bases in between. The CDR3 extends over 15 amino acids. As DNA, the CDR3 is TGTGCCAGCAGACAGGAGACTTCAGCTAACTATGGCTACACCTTC. Protein: CASRQETSANYGYTF.

The chain links TRBV29-1 to TRBJ1-1; TRBD1 matches at 8 bases. The CDR3 sequence is 13 residues long. J gave up 2 bases and V 7 bases, and 6 bases lay outside the gene matches. CDR1 and CDR2 from the germline V gene are SQVTM and ANQGSEA. The CDR3 coding sequence is TGCAGCGCCTGGACAGGGCAAAACACTGAAGCTTTCTTT. It encodes CSAWTGQNTEAFF.

The chain links TRBV2 to TRBJ2-3, with D perhaps matching TRBD1 (7 bases). The germline gives CDR1 SNHLY, CDR2 FYNNEI. Trimming took 8 bases from V and 3 from J, leaving 15 bases between them. The CDR3 runs to 14 residues. This CDR3 reads CASQGGVGTDTQYF. CDR3 sequence (DNA): TGTGCCAGCCAGGGGGGAGTAGGGACAGATACGCAGTATTTT. Complete variable domain (other parts from reference TRBV2 and TRBJ2-3): EPEVTQTPSHQVTQMGQEVILRCVPISNHLYFYWYRQILGQKVEFLVSFYNNEISEKSEIFDDQFSVERPDGSNFTLKIRSTKLEDSAMYFCASQGGVGTDTQYFGPGTRLTVL.

The chain combines TRBV5-1 with TRBJ2-5, with TRBD1 identical over 7 bases. CDR3 size: 15 residues. Germline CDR1 reads SGHRS; CDR2 reads YFSETQ. V gave up 9 bases and J gave up 2 bases; unmatched junction bases: 13. The CDR3 region is CATGNPGQPQETQYF. Here the CDR3 DNA reads TGCGCCACCGGGAACCCGGGACAGCCACAAGAGACCCAGTACTTC.

This clone was seen only a few times. The J gene is TRBJ2-1, the V gene TRBV4-2; TRBD2 aligns across 11 bases. Germline CDR1 LGHNA, CDR2 YNFKEQ. The CDR3 runs to 17 residues. Germline trimming cut 0 bases from V and 4 bases from J; bases unmatched to any gene: 5. CDR3 nucleotides: TGTGCCAGCAGCCAAGATACTGGGACTAGCGGATACAATGAGCAGTTCTTC. It translates to CASSQDTGTSGYNEQFF.

The rearrangement links TRBV28 to TRBJ2-1; possible D gene TRBD2, 5 bases. V was pared by 1 base and J by 0 bases, with 10 bases between. Germline values: CDR1 MDHEN, CDR2 SYDVKM. The CDR3 has 16 residues. CDR3 nucleotides: TGTGCCAGCAGTTTATTCGGGGTGGGCTCCTACAATGAGCAGTTCTTC. Protein sequence: CASSLFGVGSYNEQFF.

J is TRBJ2-1 and V is TRBV14; D gene uncertain. This CDR3 comprises 14 residues. CDR1 SGHDN and CDR2 FVKESK come from the germline V gene. Trimming stripped 0 bases from V and 6 bases from J, with 9 bases between. Written as DNA, the CDR3 is TGTGCCAGCAGCCAAGATCGAACGGTCAATGAGCAGTTCTTC. Translating gives CASSQDRTVNEQFF.

This clone came up a few times. The chain links TRBV25-1 to TRBJ2-7; the match to TRBD2 covers 7 bases. The CDR3 covers 14 residues. V was clipped by 5 bases and J by 0 bases; unmatched bases: 4. The germline V gene has CDR1 MGHDK and CDR2 SYGVNS. This chain's CDR3 is CASSSGALSYEQYF. The CDR3 coding sequence is TGTGCCAGCAGTAGCGGGGCTCTCTCCTACGAGCAGTACTTC.

The gene calls are TRBV15 and TRBJ2-5; TRBD2 might be the D (7 bases). V was clipped by 1 base and J by 1 base, with 19 bases between them. The CDR3 extends over 18 amino acids. The germline V gene encodes CDR1 LNHNV and CDR2 YYDKDF (reference sequence). The CDR3 coding sequence is TGTGCCACCAGCAGAGTAGGGTACGGGGGGCCAACCCAAGAGACCCAGTACTTC. It encodes CATSRVGYGGPTQETQYF.

The V and J genes are TRBV19 and TRBJ2-7; tentatively, D is TRBD1 (6 bases). V was trimmed by 4 bases and J by 2 bases, leaving 9 bases between them. CDR1 LNHDA and CDR2 SQIVND come from the germline V gene (reference sequence). This CDR3 spans 13 amino acids. The CDR3 is CASSKDSPYEQYF. The CDR3, as DNA: TGTGCCAGTAGTAAGGACAGTCCCTACGAGCAGTACTTC.

This clone was detected a few times. The chain combines TRBV25-1 with TRBJ2-3, with D perhaps TRBD2 (6 bases). Trimming removed 4 bases at V and 2 bases at J, with 10 bases between. The length of the CDR3 is 14 residues. Germline V gene sequence: CDR1 MGHDK, CDR2 SYGVNS. The CDR3 coding sequence is TGTGCCAGCAGTGTCGGGGGTAACACAGATACGCAGTATTTT. Translated, it gives CASSVGGNTDTQYF.

This clone was recorded a few times. The chain employs TRBV5-4 and TRBJ2-4; 13 bases fit TRBD2. Trimming took 3 bases from V and 4 from J; bases not matched to a gene: 4. This CDR3 contains 16 residues. Germline CDR1 SGHNT, CDR2 YYREEE (reference sequence). CDR3 sequence (DNA): TGTGCCAGCAGCTCAGGGACTAGCGGGATTAAAAACATTCAGTACTTC. Encoded protein: CASSSGTSGIKNIQYF.

This clone occurred once. The chain is built from TRBV30 and TRBJ1-5; D remains unclear. Trimming removed 3 bases at V and 0 bases at J, with 9 bases between. Looked up from germline, CDR1 is GTSNPN and CDR2 is SVGIG (reference sequence). The CDR3 spans 14 residues. CDR3 amino acids: CAWSAAYSNQPQHF. The CDR3 DNA reads as TGTGCCTGGAGCGCGGCTTATAGCAATCAGCCCCAGCATTTT.